A single sample is the source of the 2 T cell receptor beta chains below, sequenced in a study of blood T cell repertoires in COVID-19. Clones were read by immunoSEQ multiplex PCR, and TCRdb kept only the in-frame ones, dropping some. The sample lists about 130,000 clones, around nine tenths occurring once. Material: peripheral blood. The receptors stem from a woman in her 70s with COVID-19, enrolled during active disease.

The V and J genes are TRBV29-1 and TRBJ1-4; TRBD1 is a possible D gene (5 bases). The V and J ends lost 7 bases and 4 bases respectively, with 10 bases between them. The germline V gene encodes CDR1 SQVTM and CDR2 ANQGSEA. The CDR3 is 12 amino acids. CDR3 nucleotides: TGCAGCGCTGTGACAGATAATGAAAAACTGTTTTTT. Amino acids: CSAVTDNEKLFF.

This chain links TRBV18 with TRBJ2-7; tentatively, D is TRBD1 (6 bases). V shed 2 bases and J shed 4 bases, with 15 bases lying between them. The CDR3 runs to 15 residues. The germline gives CDR1 KGHSH, CDR2 LQKENI. CDR3 sequence: CASSPYRDVWYEQYF. The DNA of the CDR3 is TGTGCCAGCTCACCATACAGGGATGTCTGGTACGAGCAGTACTTC.